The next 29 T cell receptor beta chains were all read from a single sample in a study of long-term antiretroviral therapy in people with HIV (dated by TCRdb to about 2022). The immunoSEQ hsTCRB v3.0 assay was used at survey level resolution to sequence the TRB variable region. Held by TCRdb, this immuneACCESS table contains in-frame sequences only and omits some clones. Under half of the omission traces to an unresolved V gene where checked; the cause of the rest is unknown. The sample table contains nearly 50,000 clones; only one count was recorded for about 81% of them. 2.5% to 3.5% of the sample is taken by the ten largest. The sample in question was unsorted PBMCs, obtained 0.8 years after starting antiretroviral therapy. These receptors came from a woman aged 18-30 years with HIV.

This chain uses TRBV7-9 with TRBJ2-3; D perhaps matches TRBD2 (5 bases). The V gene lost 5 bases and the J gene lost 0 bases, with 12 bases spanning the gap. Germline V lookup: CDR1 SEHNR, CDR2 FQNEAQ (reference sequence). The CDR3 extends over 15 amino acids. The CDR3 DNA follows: TGTGCCAGCAGCCGGACCGGAGGTAGCACAGATACGCAGTATTTT. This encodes CASSRTGGSTDTQYF.

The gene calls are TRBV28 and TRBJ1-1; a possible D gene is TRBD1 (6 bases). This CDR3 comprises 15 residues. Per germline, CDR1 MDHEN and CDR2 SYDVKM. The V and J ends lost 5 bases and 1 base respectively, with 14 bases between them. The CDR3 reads CASSRRTGQNTEAFF. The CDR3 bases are TGTGCCAGCAGTCGCAGGACGGGACAGAACACTGAAGCTTTCTTT.

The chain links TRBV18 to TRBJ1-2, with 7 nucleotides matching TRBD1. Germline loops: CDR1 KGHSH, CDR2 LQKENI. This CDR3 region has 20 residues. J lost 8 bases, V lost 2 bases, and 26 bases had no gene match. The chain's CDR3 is CASSPWTAGQRTPTPGGYTF. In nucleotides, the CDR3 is TGTGCCAGCTCACCATGGACCGCGGGACAGCGGACGCCAACTCCTGGAGGCTACACCTTC.

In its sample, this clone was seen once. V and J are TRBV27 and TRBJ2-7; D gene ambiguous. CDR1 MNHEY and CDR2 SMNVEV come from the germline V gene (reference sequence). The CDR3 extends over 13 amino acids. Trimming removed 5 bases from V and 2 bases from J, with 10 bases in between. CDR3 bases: TGTGCCAGCAGTCCCGGGCCGGCCTACGAGCAGTACTTC. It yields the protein CASSPGPAYEQYF.

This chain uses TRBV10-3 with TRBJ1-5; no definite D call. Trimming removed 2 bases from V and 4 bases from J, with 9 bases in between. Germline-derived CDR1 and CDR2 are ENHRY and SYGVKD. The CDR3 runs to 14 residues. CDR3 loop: CAISEGLLNQPQHF. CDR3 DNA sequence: TGTGCCATCAGTGAGGGACTGTTAAATCAGCCCCAGCATTTT.

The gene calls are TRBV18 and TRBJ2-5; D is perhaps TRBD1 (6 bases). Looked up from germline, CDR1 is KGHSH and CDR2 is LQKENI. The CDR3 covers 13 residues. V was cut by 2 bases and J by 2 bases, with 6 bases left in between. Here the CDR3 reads CASSPGQQETQYF. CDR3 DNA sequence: TGTGCCAGCTCACCAGGACAGCAAGAGACCCAGTACTTC.

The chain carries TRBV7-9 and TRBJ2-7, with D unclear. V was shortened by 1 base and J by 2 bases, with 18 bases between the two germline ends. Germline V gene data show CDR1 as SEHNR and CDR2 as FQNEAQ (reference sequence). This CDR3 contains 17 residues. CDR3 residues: CASSLVVVRGNTYEQYF. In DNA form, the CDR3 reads TGTGCCAGCAGCTTAGTAGTTGTAAGAGGCAACACCTACGAGCAGTACTTC.

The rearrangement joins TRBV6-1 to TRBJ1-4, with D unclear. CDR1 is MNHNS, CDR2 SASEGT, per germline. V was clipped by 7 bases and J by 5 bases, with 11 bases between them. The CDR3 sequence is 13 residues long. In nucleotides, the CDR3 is TGTGCCAGCATTTCTGGACGCAATGAAAAACTGTTTTTT. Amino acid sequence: CASISGRNEKLFF.

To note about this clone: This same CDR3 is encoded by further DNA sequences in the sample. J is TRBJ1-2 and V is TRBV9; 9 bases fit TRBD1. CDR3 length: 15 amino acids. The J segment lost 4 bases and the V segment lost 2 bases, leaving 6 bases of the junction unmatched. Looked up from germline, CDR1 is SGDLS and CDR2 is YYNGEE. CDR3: CASSVGGTGTYGYTF. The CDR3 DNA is TGTGCCAGCAGCGTTGGTGGGACAGGGACCTATGGCTACACCTTC.

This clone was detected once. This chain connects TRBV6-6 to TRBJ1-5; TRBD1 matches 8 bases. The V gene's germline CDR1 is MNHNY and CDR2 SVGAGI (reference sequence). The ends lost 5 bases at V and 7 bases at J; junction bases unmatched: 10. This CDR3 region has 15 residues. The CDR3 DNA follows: TGTGCCAGCAGTCCGCCGGGACAGGCCGGACAGCCCCAGCATTTT. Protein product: CASSPPGQAGQPQHF.

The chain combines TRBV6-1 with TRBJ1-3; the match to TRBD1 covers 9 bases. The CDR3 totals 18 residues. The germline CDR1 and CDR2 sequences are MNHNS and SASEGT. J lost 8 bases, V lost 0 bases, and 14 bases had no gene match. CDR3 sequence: CASSEAPSVWDRVYTIYF. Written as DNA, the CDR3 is TGTGCCAGCAGTGAAGCCCCCTCTGTGTGGGACAGGGTGTACACCATATATTTT.

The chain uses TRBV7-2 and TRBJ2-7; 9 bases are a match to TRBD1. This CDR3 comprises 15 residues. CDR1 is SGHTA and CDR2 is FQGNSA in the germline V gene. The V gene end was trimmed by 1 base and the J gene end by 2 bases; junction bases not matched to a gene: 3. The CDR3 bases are TGTGCCAGCAGCTTAGGAGGGACAGGGACCTACGAGCAGTACTTC. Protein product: CASSLGGTGTYEQYF. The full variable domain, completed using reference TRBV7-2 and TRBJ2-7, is GAGVSQSPSNKVTEKGKDVELRCDPISGHTALYWYRQSLGQGLEFLIYFQGNSAPDKSGLPSDRFSAERTGGSVSTLTIQRTQQEDSAVYLCASSLGGTGTYEQYFGPGTRLTVT.

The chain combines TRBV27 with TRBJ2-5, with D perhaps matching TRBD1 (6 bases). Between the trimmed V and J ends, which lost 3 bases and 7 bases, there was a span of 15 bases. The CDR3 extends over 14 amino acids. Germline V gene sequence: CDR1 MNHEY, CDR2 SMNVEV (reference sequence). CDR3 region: CASSFSRGEGTQYF. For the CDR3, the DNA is TGTGCCAGCAGTTTCAGCAGGGGCGAGGGGACCCAGTACTTC.

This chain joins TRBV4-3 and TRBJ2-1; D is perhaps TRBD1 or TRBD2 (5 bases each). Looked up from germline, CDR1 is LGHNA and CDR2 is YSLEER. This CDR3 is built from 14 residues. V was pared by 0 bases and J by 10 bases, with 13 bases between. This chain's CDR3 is CASSQDPGTWEQFF. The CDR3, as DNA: TGCGCCAGCAGCCAAGATCCGGGGACCTGGGAGCAGTTCTTC.

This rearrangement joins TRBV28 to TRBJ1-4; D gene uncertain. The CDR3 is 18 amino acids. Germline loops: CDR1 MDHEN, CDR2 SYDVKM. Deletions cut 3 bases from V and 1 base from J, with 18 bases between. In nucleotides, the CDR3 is TGTGCCAGCAGTTTCCTCATTCGAAACAGTTTAACTAATGAAAAACTGTTTTTT. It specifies CASSFLIRNSLTNEKLFF.

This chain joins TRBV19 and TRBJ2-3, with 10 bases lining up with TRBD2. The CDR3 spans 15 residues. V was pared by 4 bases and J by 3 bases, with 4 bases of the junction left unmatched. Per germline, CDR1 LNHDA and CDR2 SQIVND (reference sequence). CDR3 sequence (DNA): TGTGCCAGTAGTAGTCGACTAGCGGGTACAGATACGCAGTATTTT. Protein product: CASSSRLAGTDTQYF.

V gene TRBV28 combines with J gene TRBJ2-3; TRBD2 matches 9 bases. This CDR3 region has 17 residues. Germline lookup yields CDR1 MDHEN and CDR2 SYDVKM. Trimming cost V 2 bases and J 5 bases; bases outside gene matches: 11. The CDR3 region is CASSLQRLAGQRDTQYF. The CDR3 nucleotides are TGTGCCAGCAGTTTACAGCGGCTAGCGGGACAAAGAGATACGCAGTATTTT.

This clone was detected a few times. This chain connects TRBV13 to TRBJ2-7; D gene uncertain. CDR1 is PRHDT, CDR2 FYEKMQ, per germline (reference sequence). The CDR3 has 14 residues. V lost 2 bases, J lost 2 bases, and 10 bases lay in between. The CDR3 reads CASSLSTGAYEQYF. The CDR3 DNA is TGTGCCAGCAGCTTATCTACGGGTGCCTACGAGCAGTACTTC.

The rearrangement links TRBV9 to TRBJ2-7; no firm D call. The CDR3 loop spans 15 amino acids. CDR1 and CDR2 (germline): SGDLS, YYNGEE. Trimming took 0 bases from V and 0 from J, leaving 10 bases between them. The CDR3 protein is CASSVGSFSSYEQYF. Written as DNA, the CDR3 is TGTGCCAGCAGCGTAGGTTCGTTTAGCTCCTACGAGCAGTACTTC.

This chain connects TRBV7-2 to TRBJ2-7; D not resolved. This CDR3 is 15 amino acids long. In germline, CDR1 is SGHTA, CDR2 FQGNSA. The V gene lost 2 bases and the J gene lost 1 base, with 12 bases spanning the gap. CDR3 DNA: TGTGCCAGCAGCTTAATTTTTCGGACGTCCTACGAGCAGTACTTC. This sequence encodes CASSLIFRTSYEQYF.

The CDR3 is CASSQDRLVLLFF. CDR3 nucleotides: TGCGCCAGCAGCCAAGACCGACTAGTGCTCTTGTTCTTC. The J gene is TRBJ2-1, the V gene TRBV4-1; tentative D call: TRBD2 (6 bases). The CDR3 has 13 amino acids. Germline loops: CDR1 MGHRA, CDR2 YSYEKL. Trimming shortened V by 0 bases and J by 15 bases, and 15 bases separated the two germline ends.

The CDR3 DNA reads as TGTGCCAGCAGTTTATCCAGGGAGGACATTCAGTACTTC. This gives the protein CASSLSREDIQYF. The chain links TRBV28 to TRBJ2-4, with D possibly matching TRBD2 (6 bases). The V and J ends lost 1 base and 8 bases respectively, with 9 bases between them. Per germline, CDR1 MDHEN and CDR2 SYDVKM. This CDR3 contains 13 residues. Together with reference TRBV28 and TRBJ2-4, the CDR3 gives the full variable domain: DVKVTQSSRYLVKRTGEKVFLECVQDMDHENMFWYRQDPGLGLRLIYFSYDVKMKEKGDIPEGYSVSREKKERFSLILESASTNQTSMYLCASSLSREDIQYFGAGTRLSVL.

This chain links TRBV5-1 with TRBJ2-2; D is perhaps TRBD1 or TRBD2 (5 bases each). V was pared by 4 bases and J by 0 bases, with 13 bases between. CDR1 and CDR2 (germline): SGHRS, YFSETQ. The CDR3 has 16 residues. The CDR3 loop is CASSTGDVSNTGELFF. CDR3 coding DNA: TGCGCCAGCAGCACCGGGGACGTATCGAACACCGGGGAGCTGTTTTTT.

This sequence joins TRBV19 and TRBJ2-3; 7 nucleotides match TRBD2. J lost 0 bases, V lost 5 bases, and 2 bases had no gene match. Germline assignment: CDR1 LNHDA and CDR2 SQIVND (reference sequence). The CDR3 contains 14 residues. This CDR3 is CASSYSGSTDTQYF. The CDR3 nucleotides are TGTGCCAGTAGTTATAGCGGGAGCACAGATACGCAGTATTTT.

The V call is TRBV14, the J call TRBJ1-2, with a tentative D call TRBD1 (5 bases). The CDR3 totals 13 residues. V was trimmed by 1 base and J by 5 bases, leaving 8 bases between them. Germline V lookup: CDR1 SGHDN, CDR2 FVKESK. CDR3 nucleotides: TGTGCCAGCAGCCAAGCAGGGACGTATGGCTACACCTTC. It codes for CASSQAGTYGYTF.

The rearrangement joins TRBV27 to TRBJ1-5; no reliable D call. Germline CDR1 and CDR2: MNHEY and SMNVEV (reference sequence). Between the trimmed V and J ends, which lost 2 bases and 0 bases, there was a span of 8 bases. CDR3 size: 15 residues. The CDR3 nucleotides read TGTGCCAGCAGTTTAGGACTTTATAGCAATCAGCCCCAGCATTTT. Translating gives CASSLGLYSNQPQHF.

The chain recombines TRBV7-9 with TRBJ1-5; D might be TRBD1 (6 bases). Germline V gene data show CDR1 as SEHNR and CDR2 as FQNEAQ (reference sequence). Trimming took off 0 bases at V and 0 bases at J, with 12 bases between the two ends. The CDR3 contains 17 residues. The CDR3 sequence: CASSLAGGPYSNQPQHF. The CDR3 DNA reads TGTGCCAGCAGCTTAGCGGGGGGCCCGTATAGCAATCAGCCCCAGCATTTT.

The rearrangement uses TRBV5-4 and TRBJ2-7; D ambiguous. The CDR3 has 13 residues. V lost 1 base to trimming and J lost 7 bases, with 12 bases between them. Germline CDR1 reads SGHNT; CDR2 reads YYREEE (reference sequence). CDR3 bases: TGTGCCAGCAGCTTGTTCCCAGCCGAAGAGCAGTACTTC. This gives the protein CASSLFPAEEQYF.

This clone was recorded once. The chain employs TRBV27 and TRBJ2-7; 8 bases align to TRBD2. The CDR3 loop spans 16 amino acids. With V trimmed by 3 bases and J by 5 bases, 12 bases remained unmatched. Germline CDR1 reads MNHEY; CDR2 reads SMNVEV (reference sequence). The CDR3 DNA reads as TGTGCCAGCAGTTTCAGCGCTGGGACTAGTATCCACGAGCAGTACTTC. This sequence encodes CASSFSAGTSIHEQYF.